These T cell receptor beta chains were read from a single sample in a study of identical twins. Using its own MiXCR run on the 5' RACE reads, TCRdb lists one record per CDR3 protein. The table records hundreds of thousands of distinct CDR3 sequences, less than 25% of them present only once. These same data were also listed under a study on T cells expressing NK-cell markers.

The source material was PBMCs. The receptors stem from a young woman in good health. Each CDR3 is given without its conserved first and last residue. Fields, in order: CDR3 length, V gene, CDR3 protein.

12 | TRBV27 | ASSLSYRVYGYT
9 | TRBV6-2/TRBV6-3 | ASSYGSPLH
16 | TRBV29-1 | TFSIRDREEWANEKLF
13 | TRBV5-1 | ASSNPGLAVNEQY
14 | TRBV3-1 | ASSPNGDRSGGELF
12 | TRBV24-1 | ATSATGGYNEQF
12 | TRBV19 | ASTTDSPNQPQH
13 | TRBV7-9 | ASSSPGLRSYGYT
15 | TRBV6-2/TRBV6-3 | ASSSHDRGRGLDTQY
15 | TRBV18 | ASSPFGGQGAGTEAF
12 | TRBV7-8 | ASSPAREYQTQY
14 | TRBV9 | ASSVEAGLSTDTQY
18 | TRBV28 | ASSFIPKSWRDNPRETQY
8 | TRBV20-1 | SAGGRTQY
13 | TRBV7-2 | ASSLVGGRTYEQY
12 | TRBV20-1 | SASAPLVSYEQY
12 | TRBV9 | ASSSSPSVGEQF
13 | TRBV6-1 | ASSGPGTVNEKLF
12 | TRBV9 | ASSVDRVGLTQY
13 | TRBV19 | ASSGGTGYMHEQF
14 | TRBV20-1 | SAAAVQGRSSYEQY
13 | TRBV6-1 | ASKWASGATDTQY
12 | TRBV30 | AWSASGSFYEQY
14 | TRBV5-1 | ASSHPRTGGRTEAF
10 | TRBV12-3/TRBV12-4 | ASRVGRSEAF